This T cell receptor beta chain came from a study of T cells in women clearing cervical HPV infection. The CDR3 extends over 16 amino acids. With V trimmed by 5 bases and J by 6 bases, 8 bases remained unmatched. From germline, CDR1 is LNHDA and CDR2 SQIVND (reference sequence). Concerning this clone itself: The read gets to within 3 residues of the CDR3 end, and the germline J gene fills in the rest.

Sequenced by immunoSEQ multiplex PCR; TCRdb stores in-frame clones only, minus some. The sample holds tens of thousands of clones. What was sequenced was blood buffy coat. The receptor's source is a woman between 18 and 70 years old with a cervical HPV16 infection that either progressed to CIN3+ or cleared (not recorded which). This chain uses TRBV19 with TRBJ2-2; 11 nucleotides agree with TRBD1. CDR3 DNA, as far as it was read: TGTGCCAGTAGTCTAGGACAGGGGGCGGGTCCCGGGGAG. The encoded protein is CASSLGQGAGPGE. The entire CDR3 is CASSLGQGAGPGELFF.